This TCR beta chain was recorded in a study of blood T cells in healthy people across ages. Study-level points and caveats: With unsorted PBMCs, a conclusive comparison of naive versus antigen-experienced cells was not possible. Diversity figures derived from one million T cells were judged to underestimate the true value.

V gave up 8 bases and J gave up 0 bases, with 11 bases separating them. This CDR3 spans 14 amino acids. This clonotype was seen a few times. As yet, its antigen is unknown. Through a sample-barcoded 5' primer and a J-beta primer mix, a second PCR was run for roughly 6 to 11 cycles. From each sample, at least 2.5 million paired-end reads containing CDR3 were obtained. TCRdb re-derived calls from the 5' RACE reads in MiXCR, one entry per CDR3 protein. This sample has more than 750,000 distinct CDR3 sequences, with 25% to 35% found just once. These same data were also listed under a study on T cells of mothers and their children.

This TCR was sampled from a woman in her forties in good health. This sequence joins TRBV12-3 or TRBV12-4 and TRBJ1-3; the D gene is possibly TRBD1 (5 bases). The sample consisted of blood. CDR3 loop: CASGSGTSGNTIYF. In DNA, the CDR3 is TGTGCCAGCGGTTCAGGGACCTCTGGAAACACCATATATTTT.